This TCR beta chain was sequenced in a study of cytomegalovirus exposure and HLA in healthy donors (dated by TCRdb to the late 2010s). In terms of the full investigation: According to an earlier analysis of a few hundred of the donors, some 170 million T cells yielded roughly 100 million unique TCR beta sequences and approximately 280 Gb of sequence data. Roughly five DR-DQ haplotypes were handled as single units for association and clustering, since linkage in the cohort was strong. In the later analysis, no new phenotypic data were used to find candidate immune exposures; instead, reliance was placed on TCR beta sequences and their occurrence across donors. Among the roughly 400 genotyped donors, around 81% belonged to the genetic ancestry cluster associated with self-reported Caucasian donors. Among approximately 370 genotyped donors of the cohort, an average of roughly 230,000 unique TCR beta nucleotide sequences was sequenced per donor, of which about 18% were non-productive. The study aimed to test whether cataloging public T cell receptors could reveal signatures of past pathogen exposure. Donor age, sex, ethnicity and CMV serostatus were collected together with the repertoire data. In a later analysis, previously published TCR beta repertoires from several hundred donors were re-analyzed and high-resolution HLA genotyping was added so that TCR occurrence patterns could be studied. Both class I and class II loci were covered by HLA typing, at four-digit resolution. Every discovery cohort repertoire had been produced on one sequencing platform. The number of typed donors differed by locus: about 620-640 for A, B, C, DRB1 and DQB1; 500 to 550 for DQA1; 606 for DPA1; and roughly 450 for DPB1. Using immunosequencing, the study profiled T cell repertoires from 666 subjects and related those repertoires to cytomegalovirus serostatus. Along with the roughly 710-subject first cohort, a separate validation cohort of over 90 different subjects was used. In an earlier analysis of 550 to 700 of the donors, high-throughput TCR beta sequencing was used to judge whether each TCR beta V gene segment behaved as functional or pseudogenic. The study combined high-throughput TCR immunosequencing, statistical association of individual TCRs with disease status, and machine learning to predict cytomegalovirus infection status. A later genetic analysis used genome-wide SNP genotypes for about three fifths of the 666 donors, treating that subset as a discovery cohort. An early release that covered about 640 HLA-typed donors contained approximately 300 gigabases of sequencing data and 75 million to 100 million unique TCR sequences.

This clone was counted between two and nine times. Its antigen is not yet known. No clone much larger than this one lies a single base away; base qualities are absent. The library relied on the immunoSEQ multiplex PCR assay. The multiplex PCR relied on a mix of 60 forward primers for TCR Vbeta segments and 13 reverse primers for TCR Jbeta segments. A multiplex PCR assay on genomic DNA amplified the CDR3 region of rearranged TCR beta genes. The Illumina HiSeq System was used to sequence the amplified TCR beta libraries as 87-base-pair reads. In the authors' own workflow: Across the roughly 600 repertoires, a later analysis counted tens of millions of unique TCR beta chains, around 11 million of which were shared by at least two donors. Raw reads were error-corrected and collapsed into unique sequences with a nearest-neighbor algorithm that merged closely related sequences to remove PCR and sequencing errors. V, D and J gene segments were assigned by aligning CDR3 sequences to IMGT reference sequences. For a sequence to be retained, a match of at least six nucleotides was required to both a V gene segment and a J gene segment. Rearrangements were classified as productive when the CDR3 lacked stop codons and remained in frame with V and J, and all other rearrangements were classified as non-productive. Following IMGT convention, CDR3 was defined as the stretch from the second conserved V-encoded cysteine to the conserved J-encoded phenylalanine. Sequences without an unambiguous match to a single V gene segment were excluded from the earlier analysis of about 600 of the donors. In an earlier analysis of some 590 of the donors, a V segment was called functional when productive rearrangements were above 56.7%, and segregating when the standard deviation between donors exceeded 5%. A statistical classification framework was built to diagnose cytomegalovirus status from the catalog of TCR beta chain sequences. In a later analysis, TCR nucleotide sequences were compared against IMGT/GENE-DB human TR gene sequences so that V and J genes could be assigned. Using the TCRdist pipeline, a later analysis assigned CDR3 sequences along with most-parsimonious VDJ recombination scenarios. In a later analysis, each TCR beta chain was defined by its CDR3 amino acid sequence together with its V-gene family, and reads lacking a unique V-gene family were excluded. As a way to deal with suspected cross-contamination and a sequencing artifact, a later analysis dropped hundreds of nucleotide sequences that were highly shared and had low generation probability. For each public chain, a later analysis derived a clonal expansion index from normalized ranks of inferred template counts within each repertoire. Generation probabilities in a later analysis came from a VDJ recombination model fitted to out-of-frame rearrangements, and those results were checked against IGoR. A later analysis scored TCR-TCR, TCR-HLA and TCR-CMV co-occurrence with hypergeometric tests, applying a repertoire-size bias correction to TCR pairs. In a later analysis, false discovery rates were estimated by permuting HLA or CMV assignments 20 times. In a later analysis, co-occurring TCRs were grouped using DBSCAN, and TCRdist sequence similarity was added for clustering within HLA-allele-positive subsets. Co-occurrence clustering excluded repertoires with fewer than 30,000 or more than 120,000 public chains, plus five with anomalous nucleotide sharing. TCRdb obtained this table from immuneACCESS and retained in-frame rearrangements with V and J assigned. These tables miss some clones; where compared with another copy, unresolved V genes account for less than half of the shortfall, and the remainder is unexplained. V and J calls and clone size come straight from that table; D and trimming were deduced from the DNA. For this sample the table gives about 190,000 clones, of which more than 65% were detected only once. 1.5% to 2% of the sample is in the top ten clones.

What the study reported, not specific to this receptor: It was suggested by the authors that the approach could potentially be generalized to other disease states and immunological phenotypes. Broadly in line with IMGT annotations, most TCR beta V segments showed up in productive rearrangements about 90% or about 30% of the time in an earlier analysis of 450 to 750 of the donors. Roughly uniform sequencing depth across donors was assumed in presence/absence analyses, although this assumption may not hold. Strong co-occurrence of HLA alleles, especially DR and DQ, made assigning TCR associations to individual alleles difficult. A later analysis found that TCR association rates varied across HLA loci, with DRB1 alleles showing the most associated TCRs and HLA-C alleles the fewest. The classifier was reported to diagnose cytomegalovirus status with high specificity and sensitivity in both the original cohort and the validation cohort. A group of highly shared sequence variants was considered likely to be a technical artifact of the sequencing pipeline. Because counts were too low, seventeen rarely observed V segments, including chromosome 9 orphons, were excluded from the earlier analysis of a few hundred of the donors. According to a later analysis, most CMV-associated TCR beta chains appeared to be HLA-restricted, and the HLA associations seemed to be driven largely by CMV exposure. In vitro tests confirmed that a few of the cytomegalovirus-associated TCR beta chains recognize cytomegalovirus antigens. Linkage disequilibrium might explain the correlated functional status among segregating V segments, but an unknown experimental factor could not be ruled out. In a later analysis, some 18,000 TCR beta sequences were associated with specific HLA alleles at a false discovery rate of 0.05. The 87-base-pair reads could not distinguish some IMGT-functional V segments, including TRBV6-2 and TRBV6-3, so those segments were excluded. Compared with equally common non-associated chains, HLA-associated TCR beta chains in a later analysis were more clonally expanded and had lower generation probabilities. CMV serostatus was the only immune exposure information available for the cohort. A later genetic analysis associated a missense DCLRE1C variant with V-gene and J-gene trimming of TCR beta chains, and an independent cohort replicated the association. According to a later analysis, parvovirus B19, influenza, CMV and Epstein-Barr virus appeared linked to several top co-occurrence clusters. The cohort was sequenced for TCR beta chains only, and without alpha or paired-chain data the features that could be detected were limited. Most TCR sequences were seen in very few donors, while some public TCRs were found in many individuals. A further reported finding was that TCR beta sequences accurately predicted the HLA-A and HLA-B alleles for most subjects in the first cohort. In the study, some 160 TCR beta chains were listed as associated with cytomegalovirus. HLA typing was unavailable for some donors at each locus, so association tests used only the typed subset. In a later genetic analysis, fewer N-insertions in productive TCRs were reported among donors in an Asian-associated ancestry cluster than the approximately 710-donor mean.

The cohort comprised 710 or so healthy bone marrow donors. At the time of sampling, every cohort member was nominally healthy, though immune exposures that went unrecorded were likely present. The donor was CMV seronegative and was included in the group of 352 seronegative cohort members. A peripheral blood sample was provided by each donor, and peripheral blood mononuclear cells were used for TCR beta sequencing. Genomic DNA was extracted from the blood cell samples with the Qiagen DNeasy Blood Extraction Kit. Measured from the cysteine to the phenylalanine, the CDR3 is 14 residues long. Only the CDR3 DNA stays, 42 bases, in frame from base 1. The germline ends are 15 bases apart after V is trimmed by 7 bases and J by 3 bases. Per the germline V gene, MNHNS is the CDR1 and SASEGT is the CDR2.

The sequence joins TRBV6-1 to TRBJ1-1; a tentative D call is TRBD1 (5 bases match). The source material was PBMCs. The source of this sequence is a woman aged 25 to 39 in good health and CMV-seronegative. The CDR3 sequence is CASKLSGIYTEAFF. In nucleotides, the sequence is TGTGCCAGCAAATTGTCAGGGATTTACACTGAAGCTTTCTTT.